This TCR beta chain was identified during a study of beta chain features in type 1 diabetes. Using CD45RO/CCR7/CD25/CD127/CD95/CD27, CD4+ naive, central memory, regulatory and stem cell-like memory cells were sorted. Over 95% purity was reached by all sorted populations. General study points: Healthy donors had naive, central memory and Treg TCRB repertoires that appeared less similar than those seen among patients.

About this clone: Its antigen remains unidentified.

The investigators reverse transcribed all of the isolated RNA, so they sequenced expressed TCRB transcripts. The method was immunoSEQ multiplex PCR; TCRdb's version includes in-frame clones alone and lacks a portion of them. The sample has 200,000 to 250,000 clones, 9% to 10% seen once. Sample: naive CD4+ T cells from blood. The sequence was obtained from a woman in her late teens or twenties in good health.

CDR3 amino acids: CASSITAGVSTGELFF. In nucleotides, the CDR3 is TGTGCCAGTAGTATTACGGCGGGAGTCTCTACCGGGGAGCTGTTTTTT. The genes are TRBV19 and TRBJ2-2; the match to TRBD2 covers 7 bases. Trimming took 3 bases from V and 5 from J; bases not matched to a gene: 9. Germline CDR1 reads LNHDA; CDR2 reads SQIVND (reference sequence). This CDR3 contains 16 residues.